The clone carrying this T cell receptor beta chain was counted many times. Its antigen is unknown. The data were taken from a study of early T cells in non-severe SARS-CoV-2 infection. Study findings and constraints: Anti-spike CD8 specificities were favored by VDJdb matching, whose results missed private and CD4 specificities.

The V end lost 6 bases, the J end lost 11 bases, and 15 bases lay between the germline ends. The CDR3 spans 11 residues. Germline V gene data show CDR1 as SQVTM and CDR2 as ANQGSEA. TCRdb independently ran MiXCR on the 5' RACE reads; one entry per CDR3 protein. Found here are around 30,000 distinct CDR3 sequences, 4% to 4.5% of them singletons; the top ten hold around 4.3%. Sequenced: whole blood. The sequence was obtained from an adult who was a healthcare worker with PCR-confirmed SARS-CoV-2 infection or an uninfected control (not recorded which). The rearrangement links TRBV29-1 to TRBJ2-3; TRBD2 might be the D (5 bases). This chain's CDR3 is CSVTPQREQYF. CDR3 in DNA: TGCAGCGTGACCCCCCAACGGGAGCAGTATTTT.